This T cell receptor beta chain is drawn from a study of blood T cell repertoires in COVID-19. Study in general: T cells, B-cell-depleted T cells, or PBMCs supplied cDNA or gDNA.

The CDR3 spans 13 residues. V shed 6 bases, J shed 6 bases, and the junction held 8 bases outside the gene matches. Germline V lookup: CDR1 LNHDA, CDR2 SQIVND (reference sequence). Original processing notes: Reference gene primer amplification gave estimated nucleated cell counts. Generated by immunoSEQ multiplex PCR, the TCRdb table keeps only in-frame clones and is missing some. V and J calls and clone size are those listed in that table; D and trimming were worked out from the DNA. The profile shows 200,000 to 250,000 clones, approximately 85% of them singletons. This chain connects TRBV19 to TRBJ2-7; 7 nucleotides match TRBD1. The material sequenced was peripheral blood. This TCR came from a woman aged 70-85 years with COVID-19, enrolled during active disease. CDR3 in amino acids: CASRYRGGLEQYF. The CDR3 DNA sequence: TGTGCCAGTAGGTACAGGGGCGGTCTCGAGCAGTACTTC.